These 16 T cell receptor beta chains were sequenced from one sample in a study of blood T cell repertoires in COVID-19. TCRdb keeps only in-frame clones here, not all; method: immunoSEQ multiplex PCR. The sample records about 170,000 clones, 74% being singletons. Sequencing was done on a sample of peripheral blood. These receptors all come from a woman of 80 years or more with acute or convalescent COVID-19.

The genes are TRBV7-9 and TRBJ2-2, with 7 bases lining up with TRBD1. In germline, CDR1 is SEHNR, CDR2 FQNEAQ (reference sequence). The CDR3 extends over 13 amino acids. Unmatched junction bases numbered 1, after V lost 3 bases and J lost 6 bases. CDR3 DNA: TGTGCCAGCAGCTTCGGACAGGCCGGGGAGCTGTTTTTT. Protein sequence: CASSFGQAGELFF.

This clone has a single count. The J gene is TRBJ2-2, the V gene TRBV7-2, with 7 bases that match TRBD2. V lost 5 bases and J lost 5; bases outside the gene matches: 5. Per germline, CDR1 SGHTA and CDR2 FQGNSA. The CDR3 runs 14 residues. The CDR3 spells CASSISSGTGELFF. As DNA, the CDR3 is TGTGCCAGCAGCATCAGTAGCGGGACCGGGGAGCTGTTTTTT. Full variable domain (missing parts from reference TRBV7-2 and TRBJ2-2): GAGVSQSPSNKVTEKGKDVELRCDPISGHTALYWYRQSLGQGLEFLIYFQGNSAPDKSGLPSDRFSAERTGGSVSTLTIQRTQQEDSAVYLCASSISSGTGELFFGEGSRLTVL.

The J gene is TRBJ2-7, the V gene TRBV7-2; 14 bases agree with TRBD2. Germline assignment: CDR1 SGHTA and CDR2 FQGNSA. The CDR3 covers 16 residues. J lost 3 bases, V lost 4 bases, and 5 bases had no gene match. The CDR3 DNA follows: TGTGCCAGCAGCTCTGGGACTAGCGGGAGTATCTACGAGCAGTACTTC. Translated, it gives CASSSGTSGSIYEQYF.

The J gene is TRBJ2-7, the V gene TRBV6-4; 10 bases align to TRBD2. The CDR3 runs to 13 residues. Germline V lookup: CDR1 MRHNA, CDR2 SNTAGT. With 7 bases clipped from V and 3 bases from J, the junction kept 3 bases outside the gene matches. The DNA for the CDR3 is TGTGCCAGCATAAGGACTAGCGGCTACGAGCAGTACTTC. It yields the protein CASIRTSGYEQYF.

This clone was seen only a few times. This chain connects TRBV11-2 to TRBJ2-7, with TRBD2 matching 10 bases. The V gene end was trimmed by 5 bases and the J gene end by 6 bases; junction bases not matched to a gene: 13. From germline, CDR1 is SGHAT and CDR2 FQNNGV. The CDR3 covers 16 residues. In DNA form, the CDR3 reads TGTGCCAGCAGCATGGGCGGCCCGGGACTAGCGATCGAGCAGTACTTC. Amino acid sequence: CASSMGGPGLAIEQYF.

The chain joins TRBV27 to TRBJ2-2; 10 nucleotides align to TRBD2. The J segment lost 5 bases and the V segment lost 1 base, leaving 7 bases of the junction unmatched. The CDR3 spans 17 residues. Germline V gene data show CDR1 as MNHEY and CDR2 as SMNVEV (reference sequence). Written as DNA, the CDR3 is TGTGCCAGCAGTTTATATAGCGGGAGGCTTGGGACCGGGGAGCTGTTTTTT. Translating gives CASSLYSGRLGTGELFF.

This chain links TRBV28 with TRBJ1-2; 9 bases line up with TRBD1. CDR3 length equals 17 residues. The germline gives CDR1 MDHEN, CDR2 SYDVKM. The ends lost 5 bases at V and 0 bases at J; junction bases unmatched: 10. CDR3 amino acids: CASSTPGTGTPNYGYTF. The CDR3 region has the DNA TGTGCCAGCAGTACCCCCGGGACAGGGACTCCTAACTATGGCTACACCTTC.

This chain links TRBV19 with TRBJ2-2; tentative D call: TRBD1 (5 bases). V was pared by 8 bases and J by 0 bases, with 16 bases between. CDR3 size: 16 residues. The germline V gene encodes CDR1 LNHDA and CDR2 SQIVND (reference sequence). The DNA of the CDR3 is TGTGCCAGTGCTTTGGAAGGCAGGGCGAACACCGGGGAGCTGTTTTTT. It translates to CASALEGRANTGELFF.

The rearrangement links TRBV28 to TRBJ2-2; TRBD1 is a possible D gene (6 bases). Germline V gene sequence: CDR1 MDHEN, CDR2 SYDVKM. V was clipped by 1 base and J by 4 bases, with 10 bases between them. This CDR3 contains 15 residues. CDR3 protein: CASSLYRAFTGELFF. In nucleotides, the CDR3 is TGTGCCAGCAGTTTATACAGGGCATTCACCGGGGAGCTGTTTTTT.

This rearrangement joins TRBV7-9 to TRBJ2-1, with 12 bases matching TRBD2. There are 16 residues in the CDR3. Germline assignment: CDR1 SEHNR and CDR2 FQNEAQ (reference sequence). V lost 5 bases, J lost 5 bases, and 7 bases stayed unmatched. This CDR3 is CASSRNLAGGNNEQFF. The CDR3 DNA reads as TGTGCCAGCAGCCGAAACCTAGCGGGAGGGAACAATGAGCAGTTCTTC.

This chain joins TRBV21-1 and TRBJ1-5; the table's D call of TRBD1 was not tested on the DNA. TRBV21-1 is tagged as a pseudogene. The CDR3 length is 14 residues. Here the CDR3 reads CASIPDSGNQPQHF. CDR3 bases: TGTGCCAGCATCCCGGACAGTGGCAATCAGCCCCAGCATTTT.

This chain connects TRBV11-2 to TRBJ2-3; no reliable D call. CDR3 size: 12 residues. Per germline, CDR1 SGHAT and CDR2 FQNNGV. Trimming removed 1 base at V and 6 bases at J, with 5 bases between. The CDR3 DNA sequence: TGTGCCAGCAGCTTAGCGAGGGATACGCAGTATTTT. Protein product: CASSLARDTQYF.

J is TRBJ2-1 and V is TRBV6-5, with D unclear. Germline CDR1 MNHEY, CDR2 SVGAGI. V was cut by 0 bases and J by 6 bases, with 9 bases left in between. This CDR3 spans 14 amino acids. CDR3 loop: CASSYSIRFNEQFF. Here the CDR3 DNA reads TGTGCCAGCAGTTACTCGATACGGTTCAATGAGCAGTTCTTC.

This chain's CDR3 is CASSLPGGSNQPQHF. The CDR3 DNA reads as TGTGCCAGCAGCTTACCAGGGGGTTCCAATCAGCCCCAGCATTTT. This rearrangement joins TRBV7-2 to TRBJ1-5, with 7 bases fitting TRBD1. CDR3 length: 15 residues. The germline V gene has CDR1 SGHTA and CDR2 FQGNSA. The V gene end was trimmed by 2 bases and the J gene end by 3 bases; junction bases not matched to a gene: 4.

The chain couples TRBV11-2 to TRBJ1-3; 7 nucleotides agree with TRBD1. After removal of 5 bases from V and 8 bases from J, the junction contained 9 bases not matched to a gene. Germline CDR1 SGHAT, CDR2 FQNNGV. The CDR3 runs 14 residues. CDR3 nucleotides: TGTGCCAGCAGCCGTCCCAGCAGGGGGGACACCATATATTTT. This encodes CASSRPSRGDTIYF.

The chain couples TRBV4-1 to TRBJ2-3, with TRBD2 as a possible D gene (5 bases). This CDR3 comprises 15 residues. Germline CDR1 is MGHRA and CDR2 is YSYEKL. Trimming took 5 bases from V and 6 from J, leaving 18 bases between them. The CDR3 sequence is CASSAVPGISDTQYF. The CDR3 DNA sequence: TGCGCCAGCAGCGCCGTACCGGGAATTTCGGATACGCAGTATTTT.